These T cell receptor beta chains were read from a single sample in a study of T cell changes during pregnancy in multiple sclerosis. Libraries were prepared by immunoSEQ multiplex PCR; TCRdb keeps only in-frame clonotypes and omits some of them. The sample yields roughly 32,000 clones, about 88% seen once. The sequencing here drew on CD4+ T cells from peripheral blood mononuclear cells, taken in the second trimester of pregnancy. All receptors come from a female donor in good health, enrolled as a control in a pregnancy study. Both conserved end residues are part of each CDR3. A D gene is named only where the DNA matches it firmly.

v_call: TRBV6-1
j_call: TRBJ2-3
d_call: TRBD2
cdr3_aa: CASSERLAGVYITQYF

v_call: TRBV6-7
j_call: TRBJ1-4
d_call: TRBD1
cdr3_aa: CATLVGDRGNEKLFF

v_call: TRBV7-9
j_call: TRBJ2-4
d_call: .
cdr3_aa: CASSLEETSLAKNIQYF

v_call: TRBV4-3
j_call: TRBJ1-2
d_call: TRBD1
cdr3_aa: CASSRTGGAANYGYTF

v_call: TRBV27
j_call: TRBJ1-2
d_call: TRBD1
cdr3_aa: CASSLSDRAAGYTF

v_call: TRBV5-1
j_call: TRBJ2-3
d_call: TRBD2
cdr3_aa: CASSLVAGGLADTQYF

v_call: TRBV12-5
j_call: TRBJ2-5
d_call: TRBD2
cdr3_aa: CASGHRPLFSGRVQETQYF

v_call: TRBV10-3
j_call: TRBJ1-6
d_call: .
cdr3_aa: CAISENRLGSPLHF

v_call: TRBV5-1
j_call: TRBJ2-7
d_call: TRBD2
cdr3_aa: CASRAGLAGAFTYEQYF

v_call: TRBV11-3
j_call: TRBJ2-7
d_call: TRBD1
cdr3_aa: CASSKGQGTYEQYF

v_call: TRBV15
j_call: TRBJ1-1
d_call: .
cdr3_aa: CATGVGVDSEAFF

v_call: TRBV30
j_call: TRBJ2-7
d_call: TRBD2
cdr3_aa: CAWSALELAGGSYEQYF

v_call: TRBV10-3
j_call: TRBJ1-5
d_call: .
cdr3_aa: CASEGGPNQPQHF

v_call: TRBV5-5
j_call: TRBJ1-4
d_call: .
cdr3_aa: CASSSGQPATNEKLFF

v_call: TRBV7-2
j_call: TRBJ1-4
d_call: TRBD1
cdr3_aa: CASSLLGQGFKNEKLFF

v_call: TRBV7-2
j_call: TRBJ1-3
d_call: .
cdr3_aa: CASSYRTSNTIYF

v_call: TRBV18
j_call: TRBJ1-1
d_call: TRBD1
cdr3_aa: CASSPGQGATEAFF

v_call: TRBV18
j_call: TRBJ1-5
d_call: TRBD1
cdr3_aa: CASSSKGQGVPPQHF

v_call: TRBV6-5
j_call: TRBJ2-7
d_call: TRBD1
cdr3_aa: CASRDPRGEQYF

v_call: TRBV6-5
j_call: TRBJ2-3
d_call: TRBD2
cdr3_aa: CACTAGGHTDTQYF

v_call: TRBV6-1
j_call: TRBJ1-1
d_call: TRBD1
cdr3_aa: CASMTQGAVNTEAFF

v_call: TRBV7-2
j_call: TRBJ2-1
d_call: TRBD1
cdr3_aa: CASSRDRASYNEQFF

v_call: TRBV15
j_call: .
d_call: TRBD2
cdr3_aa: CATSRVPPTSASYEQYF

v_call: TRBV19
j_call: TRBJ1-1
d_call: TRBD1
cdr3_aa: CASSIRGTGADTEAFF

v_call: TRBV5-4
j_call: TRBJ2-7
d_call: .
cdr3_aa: CASGKDRAYEQYF

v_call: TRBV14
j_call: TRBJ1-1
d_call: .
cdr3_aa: CASSLYGVGTEAFF

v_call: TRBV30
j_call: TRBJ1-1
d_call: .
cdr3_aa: CAWAPGLDTEAFF

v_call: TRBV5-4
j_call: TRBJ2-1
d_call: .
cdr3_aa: CASSPANRDNEQFF

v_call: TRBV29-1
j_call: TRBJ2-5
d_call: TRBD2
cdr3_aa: CSVRKGLAGAETQYF

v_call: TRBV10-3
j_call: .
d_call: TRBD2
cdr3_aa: CAISESKRELVYEQYF

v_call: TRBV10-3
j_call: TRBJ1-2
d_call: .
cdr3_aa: CAISATGYGYTF

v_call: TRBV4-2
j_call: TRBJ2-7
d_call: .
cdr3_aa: CASSQETDSSYEQYF

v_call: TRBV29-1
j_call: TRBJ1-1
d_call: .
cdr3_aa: CSVRTGLNTEAFF